A selection of T cell receptor beta chains follows, all from one sample in a study of cytomegalovirus exposure and HLA in healthy donors. Data came from immunoSEQ multiplex PCR; TCRdb stores just in-frame clones and leaves some out. Among some 93,000 clones listed, under 90% were seen once. Sequenced input: PBMCs. The receptors originated from a man aged 50 to 60 in good health and CMV-seronegative. The CDR3 runs from the conserved cysteine through the conserved F or W. The D gene is left open where the match is weak. A clone size is listed for some rows: how often the clone was seen (once, few, many), or a class if it is expanded.

J	D	size	V	CDR3	DNA
TRBJ2-7	TRBD2	-	TRBV6-1	CASSEEAGGGGEQYF	TGTGCCAGCAGTGAAGAAGCGGGAGGGGGTGGCGAGCAGTACTTC
TRBJ2-5	-	-	TRBV7-9	CASSYPGGETQYF	TGTGCCAGCAGCTACCCGGGTGGGGAGACCCAGTACTTC
TRBJ2-7	-	-	TRBV6-1	CASSEDGLSGVYEQYF	TGTGCCAGCAGTGAGGACGGGCTATCAGGGGTCTACGAGCAGTACTTC
TRBJ2-3	-	-	TRBV30	CAWIPRDTSRDRTDTQYF	TGTGCCTGGATACCCCGGGACACAAGTAGGGATCGCACAGATACGCAGTATTTT
TRBJ2-3	-	-	TRBV5-1	CASSLRSGSGDTQYF	TGCGCCAGCAGCTTGAGATCGGGGTCCGGGGATACGCAGTATTTT
TRBJ2-3	-	-	TRBV28	CASSQDERTQYF	TGTGCCAGCAGCCAGGACGAGCGGACGCAGTATTTT
TRBJ1-1	-	-	TRBV6-5	CASSSTGTFTGAFF	TGTGCCAGCAGCTCCACCGGGACTTTTACGGGAGCTTTCTTT
TRBJ1-3	-	-	TRBV28	CASSFGSAGGNTIYF	TGTGCCAGCAGTTTCGGCAGTGCGGGTGGAAACACCATATATTTT
TRBJ2-2	-	-	TRBV5-4	CASSFSELGGELFF	TGTGCCAGCAGCTTTAGCGAGCTAGGGGGGGAGCTGTTTTTT
TRBJ1-5	TRBD1	few	TRBV29-1	CSVLGQGGQPQHF	TGCAGCGTCTTGGGACAGGGGGGCCAGCCCCAGCATTTT
TRBJ2-3	-	-	TRBV15	CATAGVLGATSTDTQYF	TGTGCCACCGCAGGGGTATTAGGGGCAACTAGCACAGATACGCAGTATTTT
TRBJ1-4	-	-	TRBV7-8	CASSLAPQGGSEKLFF	TGTGCCAGCAGCTTAGCACCTCAGGGAGGGAGTGAAAAACTGTTTTTT
TRBJ2-3	-	-	TRBV29-1	CSVDRGGNTQYF	TGCAGCGTTGATAGGGGGGGAAATACGCAGTATTTT
TRBJ2-3	-	-	TRBV5-4	CASSLRLTAAPSFSDTQYF	TGTGCCAGCAGCTTGAGGTTAACAGCGGCGCCATCATTTTCAGATACGCAGTATTTT
TRBJ2-2	-	-	TRBV10-1	CASSEYQTGWRYNGELFF	TGCGCCAGCAGTGAGTACCAAACAGGGTGGAGGTACAACGGGGAGCTGTTTTTT
TRBJ2-1	TRBD1	-	TRBV5-1	CASTFTGTGTSQQFF	TGCGCCAGCACCTTCACCGGGACAGGGACTTCTCAGCAGTTCTTC
TRBJ1-6	TRBD1	-	TRBV30	CAWAPDRSSYNSPLHF	TGTGCCTGGGCCCCGGACAGGAGCTCCTATAATTCACCCCTCCACTTT
TRBJ2-3	-	-	TRBV28	CASSLSGLTDTQYF	TGTGCCAGCAGTTTATCAGGGTTGACAGATACGCAGTATTTT
TRBJ2-3	TRBD2	-	TRBV19	CASLAGDTQYF	TGTGCCAGTCTAGCGGGAGATACGCAGTATTTT
TRBJ1-6	-	-	TRBV7-9	CASSFGQNNSPLHF	TGTGCCAGCAGCTTCGGACAAAATAATTCACCCCTCCACTTT
TRBJ2-7	-	few	TRBV30	CAWSVGTPGSYEQYF	TGTGCCTGGAGTGTAGGGACTCCGGGATCCTACGAGCAGTACTTC
TRBJ2-7	TRBD1	-	TRBV12-5	CASGFKRTGLFYEQYF	TGTGCTAGTGGTTTTAAACGGACAGGCCTATTTTACGAGCAGTACTTC
TRBJ2-1	-	-	TRBV10-2	CASSVQGRFGDEQFF	TGCGCCAGCAGCGTCCAGGGTAGATTTGGGGATGAGCAGTTCTTC
TRBJ2-1	TRBD2	-	TRBV30	CAWSVRKGTSGVVVFF	TGTGCCTGGAGTGTCCGAAAAGGGACTAGCGGGGTAGTAGTGTTCTTC
TRBJ1-2	TRBD1	-	TRBV4-3	CASSHLEGARGYTF	TGCGCCAGCAGCCACCTCGAGGGGGCGCGGGGCTACACCTTC
TRBJ2-1	-	-	TRBV4-3	CASSRGWGQLSYNEQFF	TGCGCCAGCAGCCGGGGGTGGGGGCAGCTCTCCTACAATGAGCAGTTCTTC
TRBJ2-1	TRBD2	-	TRBV27	CASTTPGLAGNEQFF	TGTGCCAGCACTACCCCGGGGCTAGCGGGGAATGAGCAGTTCTTC
TRBJ2-1	TRBD2	-	TRBV7-9	CVWREGSGEQFF	TGTGTTTGGCGGGAGGGGTCCGGTGAGCAGTTCTTC
TRBJ1-5	-	-	TRBV28	CASSFYDRVWNQPQHF	TGTGCCAGCAGTTTTTATGACCGGGTTTGGAATCAGCCCCAGCATTTT
TRBJ1-5	-	-	TRBV19	CASSTNTGDNRVQHF	TGTGCCAGTAGTACCAATACGGGAGATAACCGAGTCCAGCATTTT
TRBJ2-5	-	-	TRBV5-1	CASTKGGTATQETQYF	TGCGCCAGCACCAAGGGCGGGACCGCTACCCAAGAGACCCAGTACTTC
TRBJ1-4	-	-	TRBV5-5	CASSPNGRQNNEKLFF	TGTGCCAGCAGCCCGAACGGGAGACAGAATAATGAAAAACTGTTTTTT
TRBJ2-1	TRBD2	-	TRBV14	CASSQARTSGSLNEQFF	TGTGCCAGCAGCCAAGCTCGGACTAGCGGGAGTCTCAATGAGCAGTTCTTC
TRBJ1-3	TRBD1	-	TRBV28	CASSLGGTGPYTIYF	TGTGCCAGCAGTTTAGGTGGGACAGGGCCTTACACCATATATTTT
TRBJ1-1	-	-	TRBV30	CAWSVARGRGGNTEAFF	TGTGCCTGGAGTGTAGCCCGGGGACGCGGGGGAAACACTGAAGCTTTCTTT
TRBJ2-7	TRBD1	-	TRBV2	CASRAGTGAYEQYF	TGTGCCAGCAGAGCCGGGACAGGGGCCTACGAGCAGTACTTC
TRBJ2-1	TRBD1	-	TRBV9	CASSVVGQGQFF	TGTGCCAGCAGCGTGGTGGGACAGGGGCAGTTCTTC
TRBJ2-2	-	-	TRBV7-3	CASSFHRENTGELFF	TGTGCCAGCAGCTTCCACAGGGAGAACACCGGGGAGCTGTTTTTT
TRBJ2-1	-	-	TRBV6-1	CASLDRAYNEQFF	TGTGCCAGCCTGGACAGAGCCTACAATGAGCAGTTCTTC
TRBJ2-7	TRBD2	-	TRBV19	CASSIGAGVYEQYF	TGTGCCAGTAGTATAGGAGCGGGAGTCTACGAGCAGTACTTC
TRBJ2-3	-	-	TRBV10-1	CASSFGQITDTQYF	TGCGCCAGCAGTTTCGGACAGATCACAGATACGCAGTATTTT
TRBJ2-3	TRBD2	-	TRBV5-4	CASSLATSGPTTDTQYF	TGTGCCAGCAGCTTGGCAACTAGCGGGCCGACCACAGATACGCAGTATTTT
TRBJ2-5	TRBD1	-	TRBV7-9	CASSLAGQGETQYF	TGTGCCAGCAGCTTAGCTGGACAGGGAGAGACCCAGTACTTC
TRBJ1-2	-	-	TRBV5-1	CASRGGEYGYTF	TGCGCCAGCAGGGGGGGGGAGTATGGCTACACCTTC
TRBJ2-7	TRBD2	few	TRBV9	CASSVGWGGVYEQYF	TGTGCCAGCAGCGTAGGCTGGGGGGGTGTCTACGAGCAGTACTTC
TRBJ1-2	-	-	TRBV2	CASSETRTATNYGYTF	TGTGCCAGCAGTGAAACTAGGACAGCCACTAACTATGGCTACACCTTC
TRBJ1-2	TRBD1	-	TRBV27	CASSFLGQGNGYTF	TGTGCCAGCAGTTTCCTTGGACAGGGGAACGGCTACACCTTC
TRBJ2-2	-	few	TRBV4-3	CASSQGLSGPATGELFF	TGCGCCAGCAGCCAAGGTTTATCAGGGCCGGCCACCGGGGAGCTGTTTTTT
TRBJ1-4	-	-	TRBV4-3	CASSQGERRGRATNEKLFF	TGCGCCAGCAGCCAGGGCGAGAGGAGGGGAAGGGCAACTAATGAAAAACTGTTTTTT
TRBJ1-2	TRBD1	once	TRBV30	CAWALGQYYGYTF	TGTGCCTGGGCGCTGGGACAGTACTATGGCTACACCTTC
TRBJ2-1	TRBD2	-	TRBV6-1	CASSELAGSYNEQLF	TGTGCCAGCAGTGAATTAGCGGGCTCCTACAATGAGCAGCTCTTC
TRBJ1-2	-	few	TRBV7-9	CSSSLSIEGYTF	TGTTCCAGCAGCTTATCCATCGAGGGCTACACCTTC
TRBJ2-1	TRBD2	-	TRBV7-6	CASSQAVLASYNEQFF	TGTGCCAGCAGCCAGGCGGTACTAGCGTCCTACAATGAGCAGTTCTTC
TRBJ2-1	TRBD2	-	TRBV7-6	CASSLGQLAGGNEQFF	TGTGCCAGCAGCTTAGGGCAACTAGCGGGGGGCAATGAGCAGTTCTTC